Below are 15 T cell receptor beta chains sequenced from a single sample in a study of T cells in Graves' hyperthyroidism and ophthalmopathy. Authors of the study amplified TCR beta CDR3 regions from RNA transcripts. HTBI primers were the set used in a first-round RT-PCR of the TCR CDR3. TCRdb re-analysed the multiplex PCR reads in MiXCR, keeping a single row per CDR3 protein. The table includes about 510,000 distinct CDR3 sequences, roughly 15% detected once. The sequenced sample was blood. The receptors were gathered from a middle-aged woman with Graves' hyperthyroidism.

This clonotype was counted between two and nine times. The CDR3 reads CASSQEPISNQPQHF. The CDR3 DNA reads as TGCGCCAGCAGCCAAGAACCCATAAGCAATCAGCCCCAGCATTTT. This chain joins TRBV4-1 and TRBJ1-5; no clear D gene. The length of the CDR3 is 15 residues. Germline loops: CDR1 MGHRA, CDR2 YSYEKL. The germline V and J ends were trimmed by 0 bases and 1 base, with 7 bases remaining between them.

This clonotype was observed a few times. The chain recombines TRBV20-1 with TRBJ2-7; D is unresolved. The germline V gene has CDR1 DFQATT and CDR2 SNEGSKA (reference sequence). V lost 5 bases and J 5 bases, leaving 10 bases between the germline ends. The CDR3 has 11 residues. CDR3 nucleotides: TGCAGTGCTCGTCACAGTCACGAGCAGTACTTC. Translated, it gives CSARHSHEQYF.

At least ten counts were recorded for this clonotype. The chain links TRBV6-5 to TRBJ2-3; D call uncertain. The V gene's germline CDR1 is MNHEY and CDR2 SVGAGI. Trimming shortened V by 0 bases and J by 5 bases, and 3 bases separated the two germline ends. The CDR3 has 12 amino acids. CDR3 DNA sequence: TGTGCCAGCAGTTACTCTAGAGATACGCAGTATTTT. It yields the protein CASSYSRDTQYF.

This clonotype was detected many times. The chain has TRBV6-1 and TRBJ2-7; D may be TRBD1 or TRBD2 (7 bases each). The CDR3 contains 15 residues. V was shortened by 6 bases and J by 3 bases, with 18 bases between the two germline ends. CDR1 MNHNS and CDR2 SASEGT come from the germline V gene. The CDR3 DNA reads as TGTGCCAGCAGGAACCGACAGGGAGGGAGCTACGAGCAGTACTTC. This translates into CASRNRQGGSYEQYF.

This clonotype has ten or more counts. V is TRBV29-1 and J is TRBJ2-1; D might be TRBD2 (5 bases). This CDR3 spans 10 amino acids. Germline assignment: CDR1 SQVTM and CDR2 ANQGSEA. V was trimmed by 7 bases and J by 6 bases, leaving 7 bases between them. Here the CDR3 reads CSGELNEQFF. In DNA, the CDR3 is TGCAGCGGGGAGCTCAATGAGCAGTTCTTC.

This clonotype showed up many times. The chain recombines TRBV5-1 with TRBJ1-1, with a tentative D call TRBD1 (6 bases). Germline V gene lookup returns CDR1 SGHRS and CDR2 YFSETQ. The CDR3 is 13 amino acids. The V and J ends lost 7 bases and 2 bases respectively, with 12 bases between them. The CDR3 nucleotides read TGCGCCAGCGGAAGACAGGTTAACACTGAAGCTTTCTTT. This sequence encodes CASGRQVNTEAFF.

This clonotype was seen repeatedly, ten times or more. The chain recombines TRBV20-1 with TRBJ2-5, with a possible D match to TRBD2 (6 bases). This CDR3 spans 15 amino acids. Germline assignment: CDR1 DFQATT and CDR2 SNEGSKA (reference sequence). V was clipped by 1 base and J by 0 bases, with 12 bases between them. The CDR3 coding sequence is TGCAGTGCTAGAGGCTACAGCGGGTACCAAGAGACCCAGTACTTC. It encodes CSARGYSGYQETQYF.

This clonotype has only a few counts. At one end the junction does not follow the germline gene, possibly because of a read error. The CDR3 protein is CGARFALLGTSWETQYF. CDR3 nucleotide sequence: TGCGGTGCTAGATTCGCCCTGTTAGGGACTAGCTGGGAGACCCAGTACTTC. The V gene is TRBV20-1, the J gene TRBJ2-5, with 9 bases aligning to TRBD2. Germline V gene lookup returns CDR1 DFQATT and CDR2 SNEGSKA (reference sequence). This CDR3 has 17 residues.

This chain connects TRBV27 to TRBJ2-1; TRBD2 matches 13 bases. CDR3 length: 15 residues. The junction had 7 bases not matched to a gene; V was cut back by 8 bases and J by 6 bases. Per germline, CDR1 MNHEY and CDR2 SMNVEV (reference sequence). As DNA, the CDR3 is TGTGCCAGCCGGAGGACTAGCGGGAGCGTCAATGAGCAGTTCTTC. It codes for CASRRTSGSVNEQFF.

Comment on this clonotype: This sequence may be a read error, since a much larger clone differs from it by one base. This chain links TRBV29-1 with TRBJ1-1; D is undetermined. Germline V CDR1 and CDR2: SQVTM, ANQGSEA. CDR3 length equals 12 residues. The CDR3 DNA is TGCAGCGTTGCGGGGATGAACACTGTAGCTTTCTTT. This codes for CSVAGMNTVAFF.

The CDR3 sequence: CASSVLPKETQYF. The CDR3 DNA sequence: TGCGCCAGCAGCGTGCTCCCCAAAGAGACCCAGTACTTC. This rearrangement joins TRBV4-1 to TRBJ2-5, with D unclear. The length of the CDR3 is 13 residues. V shed 5 bases and J shed 3 bases, with 10 bases lying between them. CDR1 is MGHRA, CDR2 YSYEKL, per germline.

This clonotype was seen a handful of times. The rearrangement uses TRBV5-6 and TRBJ1-3; D is uncertain. Trimming shortened V by 4 bases and J by 0 bases, and 8 bases separated the two germline ends. The CDR3 runs 14 residues. The V gene's germline CDR1 is SGHDT and CDR2 YYEEEE. This CDR3 reads CASSNDPSGNTIYF. CDR3 nucleotides: TGTGCCAGCAGCAACGATCCCTCTGGAAACACCATATATTTT.

This clonotype was seen ten or more times. This chain's CDR3 is CSVESGTGGTYNEQFF. DNA of the CDR3: TGCAGCGTTGAATCCGGGACAGGAGGGACTTACAATGAGCAGTTCTTC. The chain is built from TRBV29-1 and TRBJ2-1; 8 bases align to TRBD1. From germline, CDR1 is SQVTM and CDR2 ANQGSEA. The CDR3 length is 16 residues. The junction had 10 bases not matched to a gene; V was cut back by 2 bases and J by 4 bases.

Many counts were recorded for this clonotype. The chain combines TRBV18 with TRBJ1-1; D gene uncertain. The V end lost 3 bases, the J end lost 1 base, and 15 bases lay between the germline ends. From germline, CDR1 is KGHSH and CDR2 LQKENI. The CDR3 contains 16 residues. The CDR3 nucleotides are TGTGCCAGCTCACCCTCTGTGTCGGGAGCGAACACTGAAGCTTTCTTT. Protein product: CASSPSVSGANTEAFF.

Ten or more counts support this clonotype. The chain uses TRBV7-9 and TRBJ2-1, with 9 bases lining up with TRBD2. CDR3 length: 15 amino acids. Per the germline V gene, CDR1 is SEHNR and CDR2 is FQNEAQ (reference sequence). The trim removed 5 bases at V and 8 bases at J, leaving 10 bases unmatched. The CDR3 spells CASSLLAGVTHEQFF. CDR3 in DNA: TGTGCCAGCAGCCTCTTAGCGGGAGTAACCCATGAGCAGTTCTTC. Based on the CDR3 plus reference TRBV7-9 and TRBJ2-1, the full variable domain is DTGVSQNPRHKITKRGQNVTFRCDPISEHNRLYWYRQTLGQGPEFLTYFQNEAQLEKSRLLSDRFSAERPKGSFSTLEIQRTEQGDSAMYLCASSLLAGVTHEQFFGPGTRLTVL.